A selection of T cell receptor beta chains follows, all from one sample in a study of human T cells and chemical hapten exposure. TCRdb used MiXCR to reprocess the RACE reads, holding one entry per CDR3 protein. Seen here are fewer than 300,000 distinct CDR3 sequences, approximately 7.5% observed once, and the top ten hold 0.9% to 1.5%. The material was whole blood, obtained in connection with sensitization to the hapten diphenylcyclopropenone (DPC). The receptors were gathered from a young man with alopecia areata. Some clones in this sample may be carry-over from other donors' samples. Both conserved end residues are part of each CDR3. The order of the fields is CDR3 protein, V gene, J gene.

CDR3: CASSLGHLGGYTF
V: TRBV6-5
J: TRBJ1-2

CDR3: CSVREATDTQYF
V: TRBV29-1
J: TRBJ2-3

CDR3: CASSQDDTEAFF
V: TRBV7-9
J: TRBJ1-1

CDR3: CASTTRTLRFRVGYTF
V: TRBV2
J: TRBJ1-2

CDR3: CSAHLGDSTPSYEQYF
V: TRBV20-1
J: TRBJ2-7

CDR3: CASSYLGSTYNSPLHF
V: TRBV6-5
J: TRBJ1-6

CDR3: CASSLQGIHATNEKLFF
V: TRBV7-8
J: TRBJ1-4

CDR3: CASSPPAAGSHSPLHF
V: TRBV7-9
J: TRBJ1-6

CDR3: CASSLAQYNEQFF
V: TRBV27
J: TRBJ2-1

CDR3: CASSLPGTWETQYF
V: TRBV7-2
J: TRBJ2-5

CDR3: CASSLWQSQETQYF
V: TRBV12-3/TRBV12-4
J: TRBJ2-5

CDR3: CASSQDFGKGEKLFF
V: TRBV4-3
J: TRBJ1-4

CDR3: CASSLERGAVTEAFF
V: TRBV7-2
J: TRBJ1-1

CDR3: CASNRGNGLDYGYTF
V: TRBV6-5
J: TRBJ1-2

CDR3: CASSVTSGGAAETQYF
V: TRBV7-2
J: TRBJ2-5

CDR3: CASSGAGRSGNTIYF
V: TRBV4-1
J: TRBJ1-3

CDR3: CSVKDRGLHYEQYF
V: TRBV29-1
J: TRBJ2-7

CDR3: CATSGGTGGHGNQPQHF
V: TRBV24-1
J: TRBJ1-5

CDR3: CASSLTPGLRRGQPQHF
V: TRBV27
J: TRBJ1-5

CDR3: CASRPSDRGGTDTQYF
V: TRBV6-6
J: TRBJ2-3

CDR3: CATSRESGLAGGRLTDTQYF
V: TRBV15
J: TRBJ2-3